Listed below are T cell receptor beta chains from one sample, sequenced in a study of blood T cell repertoires in COVID-19. Sequencing used immunoSEQ multiplex PCR; TCRdb keeps in-frame clones, though not all of them. This sample carries 190,000 or so clones, roughly 88% of them seen once, and the ten largest clones take over 7%. The material sequenced was PBMCs or T cells enriched from blood (not recorded which). These receptors were obtained from a woman aged 30 to 39 who had recovered from COVID-19. Each CDR3 is given with its conserved first and last residue. The D gene is left open where the match is weak. Not every row has a clone size; where given, it reads once, few, many or a size class.

>.|TRBV5-1|TRBJ1-4|.
TGCGCCAGCAGCTTGGCCGGGACATCGGATGAAAAACTGTTTTTT
CASSLAGTSDEKLFF
>TRBD2|TRBV28|TRBJ2-1|.
TGTGCCAGCAGTCTGAGGACTAGCGGGAGCAATGAGCAGTTCTTC
CASSLRTSGSNEQFF
>TRBD2|TRBV6-5|TRBJ2-7|.
TGTGCCAGCACCACGGGGGCTAGCGGGACGTACGAGCAGTACTTC
CASTTGASGTYEQYF
>.|TRBV7-2|TRBJ1-2|.
TGTGCCAGCAGCCCCGGACGGGAAACCTATGGCTACACCTTC
CASSPGRETYGYTF
>TRBD2|TRBV7-8|TRBJ2-1|.
TGTGCCAGCAGCTTGCGGACTAGAATCAATGAGCAGTTCTTC
CASSLRTRINEQFF
>.|TRBV7-9|TRBJ2-1|.
TGTGCCAGCAGCCCAGGTGGCTCGACTAGGGCACTCTCCTACAATGAGCAGTTCTTC
CASSPGGSTRALSYNEQFF
>TRBD1|TRBV27|TRBJ2-7|.
TGTGCCAGCAGTCTAAGTGGCCAAGGACAGGGCTACGAGCAGTACTTC
CASSLSGQGQGYEQYF
>.|TRBV29-1|TRBJ2-5|once
TGCAGCGTTGAACCCTCCAGGGATCGGGAGACCCAGTACTTC
CSVEPSRDRETQYF
>TRBD1|TRBV4-2|TRBJ1-1|.
TGTGCCAGCAGCCAAGATCTCCTTCAGGGGGCGAACACTGAAGCTTTCTTT
CASSQDLLQGANTEAFF
>.|TRBV11-3|TRBJ2-3|.
TGTGCCAGCAGCTTAGTTAGCGGAGGAAGCACAGATACGCAGTATTTT
CASSLVSGGSTDTQYF
>TRBD1|TRBV6-5|TRBJ2-2|.
TGTGCCAGCAGGAGACAGGGGGACTCCGGGGAGCTGTTTTTT
CASRRQGDSGELFF
>.|TRBV5-1|TRBJ2-7|.
TGCGCCAGCAGCTCGACAGGCCAAGGGGAGCAGTACTTC
CASSSTGQGEQYF
>TRBD2|TRBV6-4|TRBJ2-1|.
TGTGCCAGCAGTGACTCGGGAACTAGCGGGAATGAGCAGTTCTTC
CASSDSGTSGNEQFF
>TRBD2|TRBV7-8|TRBJ2-1|.
TGTGCCAGCAGCCTTGGACTAGCGGGAGTGAATGAGCAGTTCTTC
CASSLGLAGVNEQFF
>.|TRBV28|TRBJ1-3|.
TGTGCCAGCAGTTTATTCCGGGGGGTCTCTGGAAACACCATATATTTT
CASSLFRGVSGNTIYF
>TRBD1|TRBV14|TRBJ1-4|.
TGTGCCAGCAGCCCCAGGTCGCCAGGGGGCTTTGAAAAACTGTTTTTT
CASSPRSPGGFEKLFF
>TRBD1|TRBV7-3|TRBJ2-5|.
TGTGCCAGCAGCCCAGGCCGGGACAGACAAGAGACCCAGTACTTC
CASSPGRDRQETQYF
>.|TRBV30|TRBJ1-4|.
TGTGCCTGGACAGGGGAATATGATGAAAAACTGTTTTTT
CAWTGEYDEKLFF
>.|TRBV28|TRBJ2-4|.
TGTGCCAGCTCTACGGCAGAAAGACAGAAAAACATTCAGTACTTC
CASSTAERQKNIQYF